The following is a TCR beta chain sequence with its context. The sample is drawn from a study of blood T cell repertoires in COVID-19. Across the whole study: Sample material is recorded as cDNA or gDNA derived from T cells, B-cell-depleted T cells, or PBMCs.

Authors' data handling: Amplified reference gene primers provided the basis for estimating nucleated cell counts. The assay was immunoSEQ multiplex PCR, and TCRdb's table has in-frame clones only and misses some. Clone size and the V and J calls come from that table; the DNA yielded D and trimming. Found here are about 330,000 clones, around four fifths of them singletons; the top ten hold 0.95% to 1.5%. V was pared by 1 base and J by 6 bases, with 12 bases between. The CDR3 totals 14 residues. CDR1 is SGHAT and CDR2 is FQNNGV in the germline V gene. The receptor was derived from a woman in her forties or fifties with acute or convalescent COVID-19. The sequencing input was peripheral blood. The V call is TRBV11-2, the J call TRBJ1-2; D is unclear. The CDR3 nucleotides read TGTGCCAGCAGCTTAGGAGCGGTGTCTCATGGCTACACCTTC. Translating gives CASSLGAVSHGYTF. Filled out from reference TRBV11-2 and TRBJ1-2, the complete variable domain reads EAGVAQSPRYKIIEKRQSVAFWCNPISGHATLYWYQQILGQGPKLLIQFQNNGVVDDSQLPKDRFSAERLKGVDSTLKIQPAKLEDSAVYLCASSLGAVSHGYTFGSGTRLTVV.